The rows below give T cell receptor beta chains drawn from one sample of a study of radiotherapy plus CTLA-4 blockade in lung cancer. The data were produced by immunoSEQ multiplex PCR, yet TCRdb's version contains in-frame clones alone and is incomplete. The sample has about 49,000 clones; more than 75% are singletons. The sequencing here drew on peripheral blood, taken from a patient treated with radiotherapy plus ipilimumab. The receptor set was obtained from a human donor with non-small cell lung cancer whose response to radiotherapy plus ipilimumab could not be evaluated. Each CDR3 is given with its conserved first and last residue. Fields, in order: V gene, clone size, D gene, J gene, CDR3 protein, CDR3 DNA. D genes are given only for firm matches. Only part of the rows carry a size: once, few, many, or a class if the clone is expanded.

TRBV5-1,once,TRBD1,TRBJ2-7,CASSLEDRGAYEQYF,TGCGCCAGCAGCTTGGAAGACAGGGGAGCCTACGAGCAGTACTTC
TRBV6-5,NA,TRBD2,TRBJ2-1,CASSYTVSGRRWEQFF,TGTGCCAGCAGTTACACCGTTAGCGGGAGAAGGTGGGAGCAGTTCTTC
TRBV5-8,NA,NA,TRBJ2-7,CASSAGMREQYF,TGTGCCAGCAGCGCCGGTATGAGGGAGCAGTACTTC
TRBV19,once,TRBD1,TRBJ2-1,CASSIGTGVNEQFF,TGTGCCAGTAGTATTGGGACAGGGGTAAATGAGCAGTTCTTC
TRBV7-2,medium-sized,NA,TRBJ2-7,CASTDFYEQYF,TGTGCCAGCACCGACTTCTACGAGCAGTACTTC
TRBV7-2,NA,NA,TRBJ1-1,CASSLVHLVAFF,TGTGCCAGCAGCTTAGTTCATCTAGTAGCTTTCTTT
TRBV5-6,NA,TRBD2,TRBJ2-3,CASSFGLAGGDTQYF,TGTGCCAGCAGCTTCGGACTAGCGGGAGGGGATACGCAGTATTTT
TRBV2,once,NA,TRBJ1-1,CASWSGGNTEAFF,TGTGCCAGCTGGTCGGGAGGGAACACTGAAGCTTTCTTT
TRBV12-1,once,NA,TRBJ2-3,CASSLQGKGDTQYF,TGTGCCAGCAGCCTCCAGGGGAAGGGTGATACGCAGTATTTT
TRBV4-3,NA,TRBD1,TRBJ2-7,CASSQDRGQGFFEQYF,TGCGCCAGCAGCCAAGATCGAGGACAGGGGTTCTTCGAGCAGTACTTC
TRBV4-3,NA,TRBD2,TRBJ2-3,CASSQDSAGGPTDTQYF,TGCGCCAGCAGCCAAGATTCAGCGGGAGGGCCCACAGATACGCAGTATTTT
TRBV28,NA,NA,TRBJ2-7,CASSPLGAAPEQYF,TGTGCCAGCAGTCCCCTGGGAGCGGCCCCCGAGCAGTACTTC
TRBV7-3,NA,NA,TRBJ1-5,CASSPSSGGGGQPQHF,TGTGCCAGCAGCCCCTCCTCGGGGGGTGGTGGACAGCCCCAGCATTTT
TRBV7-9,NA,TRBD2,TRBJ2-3,CASRIAGEYTQYF,TGTGCCAGCAGGATAGCGGGGGAGTATACGCAGTATTTT
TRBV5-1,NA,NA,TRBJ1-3,CASSLDGQAFSSGNTIYF,TGCGCCAGCAGCTTGGACGGCCAGGCCTTTAGCTCTGGAAACACCATATATTTT
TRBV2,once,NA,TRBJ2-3,CASSELGRTQYF,TGTGCCAGCAGTGAACTGGGGCGCACGCAGTATTTT
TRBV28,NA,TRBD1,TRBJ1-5,CASSPPQWTGQEYSNQPQHF,TGTGCCAGCAGTCCCCCTCAATGGACAGGGCAGGAATATAGCAATCAGCCCCAGCATTTT
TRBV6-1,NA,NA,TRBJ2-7,CASSGGQVTYEQYF,TGTGCCAGCAGTGGAGGGCAGGTCACCTACGAGCAGTACTTC
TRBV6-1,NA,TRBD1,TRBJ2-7,CASSETGGSYEQYF,TGTGCCAGCAGTGAAACAGGGGGGTCTTACGAGCAGTACTTC
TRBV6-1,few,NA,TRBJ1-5,CASTTEGGRPQHF,TGTGCCAGCACCACGGAGGGGGGGAGGCCCCAGCATTTT
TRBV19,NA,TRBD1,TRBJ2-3,CASSTPMGQASTDTQYF,TGTGCCAGTAGTACCCCCATGGGACAGGCTAGCACAGATACGCAGTATTTT
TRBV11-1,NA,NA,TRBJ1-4,CASSLSGPYLATNEKLFF,TGTGCCAGCAGCTTATCAGGGCCGTACCTTGCAACTAATGAAAAACTGTTTTTT
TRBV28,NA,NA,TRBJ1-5,CASRLPPNQPQHF,TGTGCCAGCAGACTACCCCCCAATCAGCCCCAGCATTTT
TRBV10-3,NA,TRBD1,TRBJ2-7,CATQTGTGLAYEQYF,TGTGCCACCCAGACCGGGACAGGTCTCGCCTACGAGCAGTACTTC
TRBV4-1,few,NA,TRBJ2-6,CASSQGLLRVARGANVLTF,TGCGCCAGCAGCCAAGGTTTACTCCGTGTGGCGCGGGGGGCCAACGTCCTGACTTTC
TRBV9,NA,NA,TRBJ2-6,CASSVGQPGANVLTF,TGTGCCAGCAGCGTAGGACAACCTGGGGCCAACGTCCTGACTTTC
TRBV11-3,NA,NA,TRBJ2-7,CASSLSSGEQYF,TGTGCCAGCAGCTTATCTTCGGGAGAGCAGTACTTC
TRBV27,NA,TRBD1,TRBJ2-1,CASTGTGGNEQFF,TGTGCCAGCACCGGGACAGGGGGCAATGAGCAGTTCTTC
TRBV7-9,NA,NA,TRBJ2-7,CASSLAGARSYEQYF,TGTGCCAGCAGCTTAGCGGGCGCCAGAAGCTACGAGCAGTACTTC
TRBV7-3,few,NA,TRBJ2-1,CASSLTGVSYNEQFF,TGTGCCAGCAGCTTAACAGGGGTCTCCTACAATGAGCAGTTCTTC
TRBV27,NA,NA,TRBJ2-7,CASSLGQGNYEQYF,TGTGCCAGCAGTCTTGGGCAGGGGAACTACGAGCAGTACTTC
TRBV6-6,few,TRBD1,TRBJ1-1,CASSPQGGNTEAFF,TGTGCCAGCAGTCCACAGGGGGGTAACACTGAAGCTTTCTTT
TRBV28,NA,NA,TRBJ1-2,CASSLRGGEYGYTF,TGTGCCAGCAGTTTACGGGGGGGCGAGTATGGCTACACCTTC
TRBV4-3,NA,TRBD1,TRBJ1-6,CASSQGQGARDSPLHF,TGCGCCAGCAGCCAGGGGCAGGGGGCGCGAGATTCACCCCTCCACTTT
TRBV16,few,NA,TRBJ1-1,CASSQSGLEAFF,TGTGCCAGCAGCCAATCGGGCCTAGAAGCTTTCTTT
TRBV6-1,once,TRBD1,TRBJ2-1,CASSEAGTVNEQFF,TGTGCCAGCAGTGAAGCGGGGACAGTAAATGAGCAGTTCTTC
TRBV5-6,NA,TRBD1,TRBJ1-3,CASSFGTGHGNTIYF,TGTGCCAGCAGCTTCGGGACAGGGCATGGAAACACCATATATTTT
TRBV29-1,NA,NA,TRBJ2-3,CSVGERETTDTQYF,TGCAGCGTTGGGGAACGGGAGACAACAGATACGCAGTATTTT
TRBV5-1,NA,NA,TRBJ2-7,CASSLGGGYEQYF,TGCGCCAGCAGCTTGGGTGGCGGGTACGAGCAGTACTTC
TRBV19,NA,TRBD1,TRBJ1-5,CASSIFPRTGGINQPQHF,TGTGCCAGTAGTATATTTCCGCGGACAGGGGGCATCAATCAGCCCCAGCATTTT
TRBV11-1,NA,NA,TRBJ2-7,CASSLVRGEQYF,TGTGCCAGCAGCTTAGTCAGGGGCGAGCAGTACTTC
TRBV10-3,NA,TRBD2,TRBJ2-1,CATQPGLVDNEQFF,TGTGCCACCCAACCCGGACTAGTCGACAATGAGCAGTTCTTC
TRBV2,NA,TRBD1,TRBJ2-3,CAGRTGVWDTQYF,TGTGCCGGCCGAACAGGGGTGTGGGATACGCAGTATTTT
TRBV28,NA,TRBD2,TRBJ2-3,CASSIGVGRTDTQYF,TGTGCCAGCAGTATAGGTGTCGGGAGGACAGATACGCAGTATTTT
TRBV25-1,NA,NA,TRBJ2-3,CASSEYVGGTPDTQYF,TGTGCCAGCAGTGAATATGTAGGAGGGACCCCAGATACGCAGTATTTT
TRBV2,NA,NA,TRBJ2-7,CASSGGGNNEQYF,TGTGCCAGCAGTGGAGGAGGGAACAACGAGCAGTACTTC
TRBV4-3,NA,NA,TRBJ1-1,CASSQLPGQLEAFF,TGCGCCAGCAGCCAACTTCCCGGACAGCTTGAAGCTTTCTTT
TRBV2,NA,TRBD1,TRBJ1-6,CASEWQGDSPLHF,TGTGCCAGCGAATGGCAGGGGGATTCACCCCTCCACTTT
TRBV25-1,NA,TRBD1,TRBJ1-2,CASSAQGVTGFYGYTF,TGTGCCAGCAGTGCCCAAGGGGTGACAGGGTTTTATGGCTACACCTTC
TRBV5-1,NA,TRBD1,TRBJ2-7,CASSSQTGTYEQYF,TGCGCCAGCAGCTCACAGACAGGGACCTACGAGCAGTACTTC
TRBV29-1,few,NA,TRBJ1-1,CSVEAQPNTEAFF,TGCAGCGTTGAGGCACAGCCAAACACTGAAGCTTTCTTT